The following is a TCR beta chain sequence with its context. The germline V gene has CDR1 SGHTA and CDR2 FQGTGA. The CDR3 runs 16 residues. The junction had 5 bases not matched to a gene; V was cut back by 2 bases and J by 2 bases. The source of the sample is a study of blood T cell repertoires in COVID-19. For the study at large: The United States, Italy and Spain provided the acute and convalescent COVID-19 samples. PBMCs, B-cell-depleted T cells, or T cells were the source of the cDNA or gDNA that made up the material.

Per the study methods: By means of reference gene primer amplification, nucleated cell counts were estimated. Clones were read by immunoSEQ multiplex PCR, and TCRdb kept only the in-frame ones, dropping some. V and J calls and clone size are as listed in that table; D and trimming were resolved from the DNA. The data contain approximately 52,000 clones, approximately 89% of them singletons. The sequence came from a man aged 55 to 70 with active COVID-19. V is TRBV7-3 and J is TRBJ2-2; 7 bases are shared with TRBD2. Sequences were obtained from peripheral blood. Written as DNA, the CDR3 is TGTGCCAGCAGCTTAGGTCCTAGCGGCAACACCGGGGAGCTGTTTTTT. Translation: CASSLGPSGNTGELFF.